A single sample is the source of the 14 T cell receptor beta chains below, sequenced in a study of blood T cell repertoires in COVID-19. Profiled with immunoSEQ multiplex PCR; TCRdb holds only in-frame clones, not every one. Of approximately 300,000 clones in the sample, around 88% were seen once. Sequences were obtained from peripheral blood. Receptors originate from a woman aged 50 to 65 with acute or convalescent COVID-19.

This clone was picked up one time. The chain joins TRBV4-2 to TRBJ1-1; D gene ambiguous. Trimming stripped 5 bases from V and 6 bases from J, with 13 bases between. The germline V gene encodes CDR1 LGHNA and CDR2 YNFKEQ. This CDR3 has 13 residues. The CDR3 loop reads CASSNSEYPEAFF. The CDR3 DNA follows: TGTGCCAGCAGCAACTCGGAGTACCCTGAAGCTTTCTTT.

The chain employs TRBV5-4 and TRBJ2-4; 11 nucleotides line up with TRBD2. Germline values: CDR1 SGHNT, CDR2 YYREEE (reference sequence). V was pared by 1 base and J by 9 bases, with 6 bases of the junction left unmatched. There are 15 residues in the CDR3. As DNA, the CDR3 is TGTGCCAGCAGCTTGAGGGGGACTAGCGGCGGCATTCAGTACTTC. It yields the protein CASSLRGTSGGIQYF.

The CDR3, as DNA: TGTGCCAGCAGTTTTCGGAGCGCCAATGAGCAGTTCTTC. Its translation is CASSFRSANEQFF. The rearrangement links TRBV12-3 or TRBV12-4 to TRBJ2-1; D not certain. CDR3 length: 13 amino acids. V was shortened by 3 bases and J by 6 bases, with 9 bases between the two germline ends.

In DNA, the CDR3 is TGTGCCAGCAGTTCGATACAGGGGCTTGGCTACACCTTC. It specifies CASSSIQGLGYTF. The chain has TRBV28 and TRBJ1-2; 7 bases line up with TRBD1. Germline loops: CDR1 MDHEN, CDR2 SYDVKM. The CDR3 totals 13 residues. The V and J ends lost 4 bases and 7 bases, in that order; junction bases with no gene match: 6.

This clone was detected only a few times. The genes are TRBV2 and TRBJ1-5; tentative D call: TRBD1 (5 bases). The CDR3 runs to 13 residues. Between the trimmed V and J ends, which lost 7 bases and 4 bases, there was a span of 11 bases. CDR1 and CDR2 (germline): SNHLY, FYNNEI. The CDR3 nucleotides read TGTGCCAGCACACAGTACAGGAATCAGCCCCAGCATTTT. It yields the protein CASTQYRNQPQHF.

The J gene is TRBJ2-5, the V gene TRBV14, with a weak D call TRBD2 (6 bases). CDR1 and CDR2 (germline): SGHDN, FVKESK. The V end was cut by 3 bases, the J end by 1 base, with 12 bases between. This CDR3 spans 15 amino acids. The CDR3 protein is CASSQMGLFQETQYF. The CDR3 DNA reads TGTGCCAGCAGCCAGATGGGACTTTTCCAAGAGACCCAGTACTTC.

In regard to this clone: Other DNA sequences in the sample encode the same CDR3. The chain uses TRBV10-3 and TRBJ2-7; 11 bases fit TRBD1. CDR3 length: 15 amino acids. Germline V lookup: CDR1 ENHRY, CDR2 SYGVKD. V trimming: 0 bases; J trimming: 7 bases; junction bases outside the gene matches: 5. The CDR3 loop reads CAISESGTGGMEQYF. CDR3 nucleotide sequence: TGTGCCATCAGTGAGTCCGGGACAGGGGGAATGGAGCAGTACTTC.

This clone appeared a single time. The chain employs TRBV28 and TRBJ2-7; D is ambiguous. The ends were cut back, 1 base at V and 7 bases at J, with 8 bases in the middle. Germline V CDR1 and CDR2: MDHEN, SYDVKM. The CDR3 spans 12 residues. CDR3 region: CASSLLVREQYV. CDR3 DNA sequence: TGTGCCAGCAGTTTATTGGTGCGGGAGCAGTACGTC.

J is TRBJ2-1 and V is TRBV6-1; D is ambiguous. Germline loops: CDR1 MNHNS, CDR2 SASEGT. V lost 2 bases and J lost 3, with 2 bases in between. The CDR3 runs to 12 residues. Written as DNA, the CDR3 is TGTGCCAGCAGTGAATACTACAATGAGCAGTTCTTC. Its translation: CASSEYYNEQFF.

DNA for the CDR3: TGTGCCAGCAGTCCAGAACCCAACATTTATAGCAATCAGCCCCAGCATTTT. This gives the protein CASSPEPNIYSNQPQHF. The chain recombines TRBV2 with TRBJ1-5; D uncertain. The ends were cut back, 5 bases at V and 0 bases at J, with 17 bases in the middle. From germline, CDR1 is SNHLY and CDR2 FYNNEI. CDR3 length: 17 residues.

In its sample, this clone was seen a few times. This sequence joins TRBV5-1 and TRBJ2-1; 9 bases are a match to TRBD2. This CDR3 comprises 15 residues. Germline CDR1 is SGHRS and CDR2 is YFSETQ. The trim removed 4 bases at V and 7 bases at J, leaving 9 bases unmatched. In DNA, the CDR3 is TGCGCCAGCAGCGGTAGCGGGGGACAACAGAATGAGCAGTTCTTC. Translation gives CASSGSGGQQNEQFF.

This sequence joins TRBV7-9 and TRBJ1-5, with TRBD1 matching 8 bases. Per germline, CDR1 SEHNR and CDR2 FQNEAQ (reference sequence). The CDR3 runs 14 residues. The ends lost 5 bases at V and 5 bases at J; junction bases unmatched: 5. The CDR3 bases are TGTGCCAGCAGCCCGGGACAGGACTATCAGCCCCAGCATTTT. Translation gives CASSPGQDYQPQHF.

This chain links TRBV5-4 with TRBJ1-2; TRBD1 agrees at 7 bases. The germline V gene has CDR1 SGHNT and CDR2 YYREEE (reference sequence). J lost 4 bases, V lost 2 bases, and 8 bases had no gene match. The CDR3 runs 15 residues. Here the CDR3 reads CASSLREGGRYGYTF. CDR3 coding DNA: TGTGCCAGCAGCTTAAGAGAAGGGGGCCGCTATGGCTACACCTTC.

The chain uses TRBV19 and TRBJ2-2; 8 positions match TRBD2. V lost 5 bases, J lost 0 bases, and 2 bases stayed unmatched. Germline values: CDR1 LNHDA, CDR2 SQIVND (reference sequence). CDR3 size: 15 residues. CDR3 nucleotides: TGTGCCAGTAGTTTTAGCGGGACGAACACCGGGGAGCTGTTTTTT. Encoded protein: CASSFSGTNTGELFF.